The next 18 T cell receptor beta chains were all read from a single sample in a study of T cells expressing NK-cell markers. TCRdb reanalyzed the 5' RACE reads and collapses them to one entry per CDR3 protein, without DNA. The sample table sets out around 260,000 distinct CDR3 sequences. The source material was blood T cells: a sorted CD56 or NKG2C T cell subset, CD4+ or CD8+ T cells, or bulk PBMC T cells (not recorded which). The receptors were sampled from a woman between 18 and 70 years old in good health.

The V and J genes are TRBV29-1 and TRBJ2-1; as DNA is missing, the TRBD2 call by TCRdb cannot be tested. The germline V gene has CDR1 SQVTM and CDR2 ANQGSEA. The CDR3 extends over 16 amino acids. The CDR3 reads CSGGGLAPEGYNEQFF.

This rearrangement joins TRBV7-2 to TRBJ2-4; the TRBD2 assignment by TCRdb is unverifiable without DNA. Germline values: CDR1 SGHTA, CDR2 FQGNSA. This CDR3 contains 16 residues. CDR3 protein: CASSRRLAGNKNIQYF. The full variable domain, rest sourced from reference TRBV7-2 and TRBJ2-4, is GAGVSQSPSNKVTEKGKDVELRCDPISGHTALYWYRQSLGQGLEFLIYFQGNSAPDKSGLPSDRFSAERTGGSVSTLTIQRTQQEDSAVYLCASSRRLAGNKNIQYFGAGTRLSVL.

The chain combines TRBV11-2 with TRBJ1-4. The CDR3 runs 15 residues. CDR1 is SGHAT, CDR2 FQNNGV, per germline. CDR3 region: CASSLGGLRNEKLFF.

The gene calls are TRBV24-1 and TRBJ2-5; TCRdb picks TRBD1, but there is no DNA to check that call. Germline CDR1 and CDR2: KGHDR and SFDVKD. The CDR3 is 15 amino acids. CDR3 region: CATSSPDSPAGTQYF.

V gene TRBV19 combines with J gene TRBJ2-4. In germline, CDR1 is LNHDA, CDR2 SQIVND (reference sequence). CDR3 length: 13 amino acids. The CDR3 is CASSIEDKNIQYF.

The chain carries TRBV7-2 and TRBJ1-1; checking the TCRdb D call of TRBD1 is not possible without DNA. Germline CDR1 reads SGHTA; CDR2 reads FQGNSA. CDR3 length: 15 residues. The CDR3 region is CASSVSGGGYTEAFF.

V and J are TRBV5-1 and TRBJ2-3. Germline loops: CDR1 SGHRS, CDR2 YFSETQ. The CDR3 consists of 12 residues. CDR3 sequence: CASHAITDTQYF.

V is TRBV9 and J is TRBJ2-2; with no DNA, the TCRdb D assignment of TRBD1 cannot be verified. This CDR3 contains 15 residues. CDR1 and CDR2 (germline): SGDLS, YYNGEE. The CDR3 region is CASSVPPEGTGELFF.

This chain uses TRBV5-1 with TRBJ2-3; TCRdb lists TRBD1, though no DNA is available to test this call. Germline V CDR1 and CDR2: SGHRS, YFSETQ. There are 13 residues in the CDR3. The CDR3 sequence: CASSLGGPDTQYF.

The chain links TRBV3-1 to TRBJ2-1; TCRdb's assignment of TRBD2 cannot be checked, as there is no DNA. CDR1 and CDR2 (germline): LGHDT, YNNKEL (reference sequence). The CDR3 extends over 15 amino acids. This CDR3 is CASSQLLAGYNEQFF.

J is TRBJ2-3 and V is TRBV7-3. CDR1 is SGHTA, CDR2 FQGTGA, per germline. This CDR3 has 15 amino acids. The CDR3 loop is CASSLNLLSTDTQYF. The whole variable domain, filled in from reference TRBV7-3 and TRBJ2-3, reads GAGVSQTPSNKVTEKGKYVELRCDPISGHTALYWYRQSLGQGPEFLIYFQGTGAADDSGLPNDRFFAVRPEGSVSTLKIQRTERGDSAVYLCASSLNLLSTDTQYFGPGTRLTVL.

This chain's CDR3 is CASSPHRQKGEQFF. The V and J genes are TRBV11-2 and TRBJ2-1; TCRdb names TRBD1, which stays unverified in the absence of DNA. Germline loops: CDR1 SGHAT, CDR2 FQNNGV. This CDR3 is built from 14 residues.

V usage is TRBV3-1 and J usage is TRBJ1-2; checking the TCRdb D call of TRBD1 is not possible without DNA. The CDR3 covers 13 residues. From germline, CDR1 is LGHDT and CDR2 YNNKEL (reference sequence). The chain's CDR3 is CASTRQGASGYTF.

This chain joins TRBV12-3 or TRBV12-4 and TRBJ2-7; TCRdb's D gene call, TRBD2, goes unchecked for lack of DNA. This CDR3 has 13 amino acids. CDR3: CASSFFVRARQYF.

V gene TRBV6-1 combines with J gene TRBJ2-1; TCRdb indicates TRBD1, and absent DNA this call remains unverified. CDR1 and CDR2 from the germline V gene are MNHNS and SASEGT. CDR3 size: 15 residues. The CDR3 spells CASSPIGTAYNEQFF.

The rearrangement joins TRBV5-1 to TRBJ2-3; as DNA is missing, the TRBD2 call by TCRdb cannot be tested. Per the germline V gene, CDR1 is SGHRS and CDR2 is YFSETQ. The CDR3 has 18 amino acids. The CDR3 region is CASSFNTGTSIGTDTQYF.

The rearrangement uses TRBV5-1 and TRBJ2-3; TCRdb designates TRBD2, a call that cannot be tested without DNA. Germline V CDR1 and CDR2: SGHRS, YFSETQ. The CDR3 is 14 residues long. CDR3 in amino acids: CASSSMTVSATQYF.

This chain links TRBV29-1 with TRBJ1-4; TCRdb picks TRBD1, but there is no DNA to check that call. CDR1 is SQVTM and CDR2 is ANQGSEA in the germline V gene. The CDR3 spans 14 residues. CDR3 region: CSVAGTANNEKLFF.